This T cell receptor beta chain was sequenced for a study of Graves' ophthalmopathy and Graves' hyperthyroidism. Study findings and constraints: Cross-validated, the 13-signature model showed 87.88%/81.08% sensitivity/specificity, and 80%/75% in the test set.

This CDR3 spans 14 amino acids. Deletions cut 6 bases from V and 2 bases from J, with 14 bases between. Germline V gene data show CDR1 as MNHNS and CDR2 as SASEGT. Over 18 months of follow-up, stable hyperthyroidism required that no ophthalmopathy appear. Patients newly diagnosed with hyperthyroidism, under 2 months' duration, were aged 18 to 65, the study reports. Out of around 9.5 ml of fresh peripheral blood, PBMCs were obtained. In this sample, this clonotype turned up many times. No antigen is known for it. Scientists amplified the TCR beta CDR3 regions from RNA transcripts. Second-round multiplex PCR came after a first-round RT-PCR that employed HTBI primers. A single record per CDR3 protein comes from TCRdb applying MiXCR to the multiplex PCR reads. The table includes roughly 400,000 distinct CDR3 sequences, less than 20% detected once.

The rearrangement uses TRBV6-1 and TRBJ2-7; a possible D gene is TRBD1 (6 bases). The sample consisted of peripheral blood. This clonotype originated in a woman younger than 35 with stable Graves' hyperthyroidism. CDR3 in amino acids: CASSSKNRAYEQYF. In nucleotides, the CDR3 is TGTGCCAGCAGCAGTAAGAACAGGGCCTACGAGCAGTACTTC.